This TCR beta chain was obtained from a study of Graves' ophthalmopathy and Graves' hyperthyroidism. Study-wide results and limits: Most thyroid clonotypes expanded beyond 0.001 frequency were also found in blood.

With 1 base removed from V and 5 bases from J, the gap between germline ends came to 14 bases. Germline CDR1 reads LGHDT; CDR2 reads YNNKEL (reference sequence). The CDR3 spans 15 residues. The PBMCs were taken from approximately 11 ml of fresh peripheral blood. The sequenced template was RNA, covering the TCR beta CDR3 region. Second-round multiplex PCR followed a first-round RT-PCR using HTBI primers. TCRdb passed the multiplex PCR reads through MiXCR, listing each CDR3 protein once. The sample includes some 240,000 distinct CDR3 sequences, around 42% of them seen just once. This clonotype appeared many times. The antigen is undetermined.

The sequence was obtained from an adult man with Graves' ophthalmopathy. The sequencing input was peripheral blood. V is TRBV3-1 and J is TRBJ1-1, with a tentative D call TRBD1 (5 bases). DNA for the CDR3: TGTGCCAGCAGCCAAGGTGCAGGGAAGTGGACTGAAGCTTTCTTT. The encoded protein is CASSQGAGKWTEAFF.